One and the same sample provided the 9 T cell receptor beta chains below, sequenced in a study of control samples from healthy donors and cancer patients. Assay used: immunoSEQ multiplex PCR; TCRdb lists only in-frame clones, some missing. Of roughly 160,000 clones in the sample, 88% are singletons; the top ten hold around 5.1%. The specimen was blood. These receptors all stem from a woman in her twenties or thirties in good health.

The chain employs TRBV19 and TRBJ1-4, with 10 positions matching TRBD1. Germline loops: CDR1 LNHDA, CDR2 SQIVND (reference sequence). V lost 3 bases to trimming and J lost 5 bases; unmatched junction nucleotides: 6. The CDR3 runs 16 residues. The CDR3 coding sequence is TGTGCCAGTAGTATCGGGAGGACAGGGGGAAATGAAAAACTGTTTTTT. This translates into CASSIGRTGGNEKLFF.

The chain carries TRBV19 and TRBJ1-5; 11 nucleotides line up with TRBD1. The CDR3 contains 19 residues. The junction had 12 bases not matched to a gene; V was cut back by 4 bases and J by 1 base. Germline-derived CDR1 and CDR2 are LNHDA and SQIVND (reference sequence). CDR3 nucleotide sequence: TGTGCCAGTAGTAAAGCCGGGACAGGGGGTGGCTCGAGCAATCAGCCCCAGCATTTT. It specifies CASSKAGTGGGSSNQPQHF.

V and J are TRBV7-2 and TRBJ2-5; TRBD2 matches 7 bases. The germline V gene has CDR1 SGHTA and CDR2 FQGNSA. The ends lost 5 bases at V and 4 bases at J; junction bases unmatched: 10. The CDR3 extends over 15 amino acids. The CDR3 reads CASSRTAGILETQYF. In DNA, the CDR3 is TGTGCCAGCAGCCGTACAGCGGGGATCCTAGAGACCCAGTACTTC. Full variable domain (missing parts from reference TRBV7-2 and TRBJ2-5): GAGVSQSPSNKVTEKGKDVELRCDPISGHTALYWYRQSLGQGLEFLIYFQGNSAPDKSGLPSDRFSAERTGGSVSTLTIQRTQQEDSAVYLCASSRTAGILETQYFGPGTRLLVL.

The chain joins TRBV11-2 to TRBJ2-7; perhaps D is TRBD1 or TRBD2 (6 bases each). This CDR3 contains 15 residues. In germline, CDR1 is SGHAT, CDR2 FQNNGV. V was shortened by 1 base and J by 3 bases, with 13 bases between the two germline ends. This CDR3 reads CASSLVAGDFYEQYF. CDR3 DNA sequence: TGTGCCAGCAGCTTAGTGGCAGGGGACTTCTACGAGCAGTACTTC.

This clone was detected only a few times. Other DNA sequences from this sample encode an identical CDR3 as well. The V and J genes are TRBV29-1 and TRBJ1-3; 7 nucleotides agree with TRBD1. The CDR3 has 13 amino acids. Germline V gene lookup returns CDR1 SQVTM and CDR2 ANQGSEA. V dropped 6 bases and J dropped 4; count of bases not matched to a gene: 6. CDR3 protein: CSVATGHGNTIYF. As DNA, the CDR3 is TGCAGCGTAGCGACAGGGCACGGAAACACCATATATTTT.

The rearrangement links TRBV5-1 to TRBJ2-5; 10 bases map to TRBD2. V gave up 6 bases and J gave up 5 bases; unmatched junction bases: 10. CDR1 is SGHRS, CDR2 YFSETQ, per germline. The CDR3 is 15 amino acids. As DNA, the CDR3 is TGCGCCAGCAAATCGAAGGGACTAGCGTTTGAGACCCAGTACTTC. It translates to CASKSKGLAFETQYF.

This chain uses TRBV6-2 or TRBV6-3 with TRBJ2-2, with 11 nucleotides matching TRBD1. From germline, CDR1 is MNHEY and CDR2 SVGEGT. The CDR3 contains 20 residues. J gave up 1 base and V 0 bases, and 10 bases lay outside the gene matches. In nucleotides, the CDR3 is TGTGCCAGCAGTTACTCGAAACGGGACAGGGGGATGGAGAACACCGGGGAGCTGTTTTTT. The encoded protein is CASSYSKRDRGMENTGELFF.

The rearrangement joins TRBV7-9 to TRBJ2-7; D might be TRBD1 or TRBD2, each matching 5 bases. Germline V gene data show CDR1 as SEHNR and CDR2 as FQNEAQ (reference sequence). This CDR3 contains 13 residues. V shed 3 bases and J shed 3 bases, with 9 bases lying between them. CDR3 region: CASSLSGLYEQYF. The CDR3 coding sequence is TGTGCCAGCAGCTTGTCGGGGCTCTACGAGCAGTACTTC. Supplemented by reference TRBV7-9 and TRBJ2-7, the full variable domain reads DTGVSQNPRHKITKRGQNVTFRCDPISEHNRLYWYRQTLGQGPEFLTYFQNEAQLEKSRLLSDRFSAERPKGSFSTLEIQRTEQGDSAMYLCASSLSGLYEQYFGPGTRLTVT.

The chain links TRBV5-1 to TRBJ1-4; D perhaps matches TRBD1 (6 bases). CDR1 SGHRS and CDR2 YFSETQ come from the germline V gene. V lost 4 bases to trimming and J lost 6 bases, with 19 bases between them. The CDR3 is 16 amino acids. The CDR3 DNA reads as TGCGCCAGCAGCAGGGGTGGGGGCCTTGGGGATGAAAAACTGTTTTTT. Translation gives CASSRGGGLGDEKLFF.